These 24 T cell receptor beta chains were sequenced from one sample in a study of T cell responses to AZD1222 COVID-19 vaccine. Sequencing was performed with immunoSEQ multiplex PCR; in TCRdb, only in-frame clones are kept and a portion is missing. In the table there are 75,000 to 100,000 clones, 80% to 90% of which are singletons. The sequenced sample was peripheral blood, obtained on day 0 of AZD1222 vaccination. These receptors originate from an adult in good health.

V is TRBV9 and J is TRBJ2-5; D remains unclear. Deletions cut 4 bases from V and 1 base from J, with 8 bases between. Germline loops: CDR1 SGDLS, CDR2 YYNGEE. The length of the CDR3 is 13 residues. CDR3 sequence (DNA): TGTGCCAGCAGCCTCACCGCCCAAGAGACCCAGTACTTC. This codes for CASSLTAQETQYF.

This rearrangement joins TRBV5-1 to TRBJ1-2; D is possibly TRBD1 (5 bases). This CDR3 spans 14 amino acids. Trimming left V 4 bases short and J 7 bases short, with 17 bases between. CDR1 and CDR2 (germline): SGHRS, YFSETQ. The chain's CDR3 is CASSGPEGRTGYTF. In DNA form, the CDR3 reads TGCGCCAGCAGCGGACCAGAGGGGAGGACTGGCTACACCTTC.

V usage is TRBV29-1 and J usage is TRBJ2-7, with 12 bases fitting TRBD2. This CDR3 region has 15 residues. Germline assignment: CDR1 SQVTM and CDR2 ANQGSEA. V shed 1 base, J shed 0 bases, and the junction held 1 base outside the gene matches. The CDR3 nucleotides read TGCAGCGTTGAAGGGGGACTAGCGGGCTCCTACGAGCAGTACTTC. It specifies CSVEGGLAGSYEQYF.

This clone has only one observation. This rearrangement joins TRBV7-3 to TRBJ2-3, with D unclear. The CDR3 has 15 amino acids. Trimming shortened V by 2 bases and J by 0 bases, and 9 bases separated the two germline ends. Germline CDR1 SGHTA, CDR2 FQGTGA. The CDR3 region has the DNA TGTGCCAGCAGCTTACTGGGGATGAGCACAGATACGCAGTATTTT. It encodes CASSLLGMSTDTQYF.

The chain recombines TRBV3-1 (or the pseudogene TRBV3-2) with TRBJ1-2; TRBD1 agrees at 8 bases. The germline CDR1 and CDR2 sequences are LGHDT and YNNKEL (reference sequence). V lost 4 bases, J lost 4 bases, and 8 bases stayed unmatched. The CDR3 loop spans 15 amino acids. CDR3 sequence: CASSPSGGAPYGYTF. The DNA of the CDR3 is TGTGCCAGCAGCCCCTCAGGGGGCGCCCCCTATGGCTACACCTTC.

J is TRBJ2-7 and V is TRBV28; a weak D match, TRBD2 (6 bases). Trimming removed 4 bases at V and 2 bases at J, with 18 bases between. The germline V gene has CDR1 MDHEN and CDR2 SYDVKM. The CDR3 totals 16 residues. The CDR3 region has the DNA TGTGCCAGCAGTTACTCCCGGGAGACGGCGGCCTACGAGCAGTACTTC. It specifies CASSYSRETAAYEQYF. Complete variable domain (other parts from reference TRBV28 and TRBJ2-7): DVKVTQSSRYLVKRTGEKVFLECVQDMDHENMFWYRQDPGLGLRLIYFSYDVKMKEKGDIPEGYSVSREKKERFSLILESASTNQTSMYLCASSYSRETAAYEQYFGPGTRLTVT.

V and J are TRBV30 and TRBJ2-3, with 11 bases that match TRBD1. The V gene's germline CDR1 is GTSNPN and CDR2 SVGIG (reference sequence). Losses at the gene ends were 2 bases for V and 1 base for J; bases not matched to a gene: 5. The CDR3 covers 16 residues. The CDR3 DNA is TGTGCCTGGAGTAGCGGGACAGGGGGACGCACAGATACGCAGTATTTT. This sequence encodes CAWSSGTGGRTDTQYF.

This sequence joins TRBV21-1 and TRBJ2-5; TRBD2 was called by the table and not checked on the DNA. TRBV21-1 is described as a pseudogene. This CDR3 contains 13 residues. The CDR3 bases are TGTGCCAGCAGCAAAGGTAGAGAAGAGACCCAGTACTTC. Protein product: CASSKGREETQYF.

In its sample, this clone was seen a few times. The rearrangement joins TRBV27 to TRBJ1-1; TRBD1 agrees at 8 bases. This CDR3 has 13 amino acids. V gave up 3 bases and J gave up 4 bases; unmatched junction bases: 1. Germline-derived CDR1 and CDR2 are MNHEY and SMNVEV (reference sequence). CDR3 protein: CASSFTGGTEAFF. The CDR3 coding sequence is TGTGCCAGCAGTTTTACAGGGGGCACTGAAGCTTTCTTT.

The genes are TRBV18 and TRBJ2-7; TRBD1 matches at 10 bases. The germline V gene has CDR1 KGHSH and CDR2 LQKENI. The CDR3 contains 15 residues. Trimming at V came to 4 bases and at J to 1 base, leaving 4 bases not matched to a gene. In DNA, the CDR3 is TGTGCCAGCTCACACGGGACAGGGGTTTCCTACGAGCAGTACTTC. It is translated as CASSHGTGVSYEQYF.

As concerns this clone: Other DNA sequences in this sample translate to the same CDR3. This sequence joins TRBV12-3 or TRBV12-4 and TRBJ2-3; TRBD2 aligns across 8 bases. V trimming: 5 bases; J trimming: 3 bases; junction bases outside the gene matches: 1. The CDR3 contains 13 residues. The CDR3: CASSSGGTDTQYF. In DNA, the CDR3 is TGTGCCAGCAGTAGCGGGGGTACAGATACGCAGTATTTT.

The V gene is TRBV7-2, the J gene TRBJ1-2; 7 positions match TRBD1. Germline values: CDR1 SGHTA, CDR2 FQGNSA. V lost 5 bases and J lost 2; bases outside the gene matches: 8. There are 15 residues in the CDR3. CDR3 region: CASSTYRGDNYGYTF. The CDR3 nucleotides are TGTGCCAGCAGCACCTACAGGGGAGACAACTATGGCTACACCTTC.

The V call is TRBV30, the J call TRBJ2-2; the match to TRBD2 covers 9 bases. V dropped 2 bases and J dropped 3; count of bases not matched to a gene: 10. Germline CDR1 is GTSNPN and CDR2 is SVGIG (reference sequence). This CDR3 has 17 amino acids. The CDR3 sequence is CAWSRPGTSLYTGELFF. The CDR3 DNA follows: TGTGCCTGGAGTAGACCCGGGACTAGCTTGTACACCGGGGAGCTGTTTTTT.

The gene calls are TRBV7-8 and TRBJ2-3; tentative D call: TRBD1 (6 bases). The CDR3 is 15 residues long. Germline-derived CDR1 and CDR2 are SGHVS and FQNEAQ. Trimming took 1 base from V and 4 from J, leaving 12 bases between them. The CDR3 sequence is CASSLGGRTPDTQYF. Here the CDR3 DNA reads TGTGCCAGCAGCTTAGGGGGGCGCACCCCAGATACGCAGTATTTT.

V gene TRBV18 combines with J gene TRBJ1-6; 10 bases map to TRBD1. This CDR3 contains 15 residues. Germline loops: CDR1 KGHSH, CDR2 LQKENI. With 2 bases clipped from V and 8 bases from J, the junction kept 3 bases outside the gene matches. The CDR3 here is CASSPSTGGDSPLHF. CDR3 nucleotide sequence: TGTGCCAGCTCACCATCGACAGGGGGCGATTCACCCCTCCACTTT. Full variable domain (missing parts from reference TRBV18 and TRBJ1-6): NAGVMQNPRHLVRRRGQEARLRCSPMKGHSHVYWYRQLPEEGLKFMVYLQKENIIDESGMPKERFSAEFPKEGPSILRIQQVVRGDSAAYFCASSPSTGGDSPLHFGNGTRLTVT.

The rearrangement uses TRBV6-5 and TRBJ1-4; no clear D. The CDR3 has 13 residues. V was cut by 6 bases and J by 2 bases, with 7 bases left in between. Germline V gene sequence: CDR1 MNHEY, CDR2 SVGAGI. In DNA form, the CDR3 reads TGTGCCAGCAGCCTTTTCACTAATGAAAAACTGTTTTTT. Protein product: CASSLFTNEKLFF.

V and J are TRBV5-4 and TRBJ2-7, with a tentative D call TRBD2 (5 bases). The germline CDR1 and CDR2 sequences are SGHNT and YYREEE (reference sequence). The length of the CDR3 is 13 residues. V lost 1 base and J 3 bases, leaving 8 bases between the germline ends. Here the CDR3 reads CASSLYGVYEQYF. Written as DNA, the CDR3 is TGTGCCAGCAGCTTGTACGGGGTCTACGAGCAGTACTTC.

A single count supports this clone. V and J are TRBV6-5 and TRBJ2-5; D possibly corresponds to TRBD2 (6 bases). Germline CDR1 reads MNHEY; CDR2 reads SVGAGI. Between the trimmed V and J ends, which lost 6 bases and 4 bases, there was a span of 12 bases. The CDR3 totals 13 residues. The DNA of the CDR3 is TGTGCCAGCAGGCGGCAGGGAGGAGAGACCCAGTACTTC. This codes for CASRRQGGETQYF.

CDR3 protein: CASSPTRDRGPNEKLFF. CDR3 nucleotide sequence: TGTGCCAGCTCACCAACCAGGGACAGGGGGCCTAATGAAAAACTGTTTTTT. The chain employs TRBV18 and TRBJ1-4; 12 positions agree with TRBD1. This CDR3 contains 17 residues. In germline, CDR1 is KGHSH, CDR2 LQKENI. Trimming at V came to 2 bases and at J to 3 bases, leaving 4 bases not matched to a gene.

On this clone itself: Different DNA sequences within this sample yield the same CDR3. The chain uses TRBV5-1 and TRBJ1-2, with 7 bases aligning to TRBD1. V was clipped by 4 bases and J by 5 bases; unmatched bases: 8. Germline CDR1 SGHRS, CDR2 YFSETQ. The CDR3 has 14 amino acids. CDR3 amino acids: CASSLGTASYGYTF. The DNA for the CDR3 is TGCGCCAGCAGCCTAGGGACAGCCTCGTATGGCTACACCTTC.

The chain couples TRBV5-1 to TRBJ1-3; 9 bases fit TRBD1. V gave up 4 bases and J gave up 8 bases; unmatched junction bases: 10. Germline V gene sequence: CDR1 SGHRS, CDR2 YFSETQ. This CDR3 has 15 amino acids. CDR3 amino acids: CASSLGQGSVDTIYF. The CDR3 region has the DNA TGCGCCAGCAGCCTCGGACAGGGGTCAGTAGACACCATATATTTT.

The chain uses TRBV6-5 and TRBJ1-2; D is possibly TRBD1 (5 bases). V lost 6 bases and J 2 bases, leaving 13 bases between the germline ends. The CDR3 is 14 residues long. Germline V CDR1 and CDR2: MNHEY, SVGAGI. The DNA of the CDR3 is TGTGCCAGCAGGAAACCGGGGGGAAACTATGGCTACACCTTC. Its translation: CASRKPGGNYGYTF.

The chain uses TRBV2 and TRBJ1-4; unclear D gene. Germline values: CDR1 SNHLY, CDR2 FYNNEI. Between the trimmed V and J ends, which lost 7 bases and 8 bases, there was a span of 11 bases. The CDR3 sequence is 12 residues long. The chain's CDR3 is CASIGSREKLFF. Here the CDR3 DNA reads TGTGCCAGCATTGGGTCTCGGGAAAAACTGTTTTTT. The complete variable domain, with remaining parts taken from reference TRBV2 and TRBJ1-4, reads EPEVTQTPSHQVTQMGQEVILRCVPISNHLYFYWYRQILGQKVEFLVSFYNNEISEKSEIFDDQFSVERPDGSNFTLKIRSTKLEDSAMYFCASIGSREKLFFGSGTQLSVL.

This clone was detected a few times. V and J are TRBV18 and TRBJ1-2; weak D call: TRBD1 (5 bases). From germline, CDR1 is KGHSH and CDR2 LQKENI. With 2 bases removed from V and 4 bases from J, the gap between germline ends came to 14 bases. The CDR3 spans 15 residues. CDR3 coding DNA: TGTGCCAGCTCACCAAAGGGGACCAACCCCTATGGCTACACCTTC. Translating it yields CASSPKGTNPYGYTF.